This T cell receptor beta chain derives from a study of blood T cell repertoires in COVID-19. On the study more broadly: Samples came from the United States, Italy and Spain, spanning acute and convalescent COVID-19.

Generated by immunoSEQ multiplex PCR, the TCRdb table keeps only in-frame clones and is missing some. The sample lists around 140,000 clones, 70% to 80% occurring once. The CDR3 covers 13 residues. Germline values: CDR1 GTSNPN, CDR2 SVGIG (reference sequence). Trimming at V came to 2 bases and at J to 6 bases, leaving 6 bases not matched to a gene. Sequencing input: peripheral blood. This sequence joins TRBV30 and TRBJ1-2, with 7 nucleotides matching TRBD1. This receptor was obtained from an elderly woman with active or convalescent COVID-19. The CDR3 spells CAWSTPGGHGYTF. The DNA of the CDR3 is TGTGCCTGGAGTACCCCAGGGGGGCATGGCTACACCTTC. Complete variable domain (other parts from reference TRBV30 and TRBJ1-2): SQTIHQWPATLVQPVGSPLSLECTVEGTSNPNLYWYRQAAGRGLQLLFYSVGIGQISSEVPQNLSASRPQDRQFILSSKKLLLSDSGFYLCAWSTPGGHGYTFGSGTRLTVV.